This note documents a single T cell receptor beta chain sequence. Specified treatment: around 19 received Ad26.COV2.S at low or high dose, single or two shots; several received placebo; per-sample allocation not given. The samples were gathered on day 63 after the first injection of vaccine or placebo. This sample is drawn from a study of Ad26.COV2.S vaccination and SARS-CoV-2 variants. The germline CDR1 and CDR2 sequences are GTSNPN and SVGIG (reference sequence). The CDR3 runs 10 residues. Using immunoSEQ multiplex PCR, the repertoire was profiled, and TCRdb retains in-frame clones only, with some absent. The table includes about 400,000 clones, around nine tenths detected once.

This receptor was obtained from a person between 18 and 65 years old who received the Ad26.COV2.S COVID-19 vaccine or a placebo. The chain joins TRBV30 to TRBJ1-2; D is undetermined. Here the sequenced sample was peripheral blood, taken in a trial of Ad26.COV2.S vaccine versus placebo. The CDR3 protein is CSWGTAGYTF. The CDR3 DNA sequence: TGTAGCTGGGGAACGGCTGGCTACACCTTC.